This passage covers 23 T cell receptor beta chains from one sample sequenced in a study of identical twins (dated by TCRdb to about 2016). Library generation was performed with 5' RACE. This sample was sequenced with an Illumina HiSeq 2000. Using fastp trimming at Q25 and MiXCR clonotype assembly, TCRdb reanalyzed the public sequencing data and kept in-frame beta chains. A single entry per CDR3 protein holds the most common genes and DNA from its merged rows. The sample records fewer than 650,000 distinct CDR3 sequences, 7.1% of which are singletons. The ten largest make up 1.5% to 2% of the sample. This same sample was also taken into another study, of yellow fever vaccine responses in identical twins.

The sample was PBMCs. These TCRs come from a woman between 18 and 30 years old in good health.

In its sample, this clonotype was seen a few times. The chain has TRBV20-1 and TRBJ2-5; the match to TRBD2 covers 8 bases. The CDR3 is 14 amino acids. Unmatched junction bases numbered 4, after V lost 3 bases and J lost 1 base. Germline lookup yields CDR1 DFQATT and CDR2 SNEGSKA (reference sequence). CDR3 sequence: CSARVSGVQETQYF. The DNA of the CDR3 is TGCAGTGCTAGGGTTAGCGGGGTCCAAGAGACCCAGTACTTC.

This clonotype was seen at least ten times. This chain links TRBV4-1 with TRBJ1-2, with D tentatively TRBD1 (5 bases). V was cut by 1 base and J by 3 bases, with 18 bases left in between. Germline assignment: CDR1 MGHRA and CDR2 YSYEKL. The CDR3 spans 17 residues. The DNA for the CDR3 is TGCGCCAGCAGCCAAGTTGTGAGCAGGGAGTTAGACTATGGCTACACCTTC. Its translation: CASSQVVSRELDYGYTF.

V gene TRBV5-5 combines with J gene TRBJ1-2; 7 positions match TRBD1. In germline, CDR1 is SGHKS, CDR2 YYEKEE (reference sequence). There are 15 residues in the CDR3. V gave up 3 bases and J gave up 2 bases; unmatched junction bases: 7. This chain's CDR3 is CASSYWGQPNYGYTF. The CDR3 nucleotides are TGTGCCAGCAGCTACTGGGGACAGCCAAACTATGGCTACACCTTC.

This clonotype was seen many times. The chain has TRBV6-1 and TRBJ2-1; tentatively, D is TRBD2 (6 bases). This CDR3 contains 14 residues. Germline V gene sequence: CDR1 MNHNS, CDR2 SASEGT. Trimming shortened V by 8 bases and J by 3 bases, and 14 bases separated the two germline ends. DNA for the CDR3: TGTGCCAGCTCCCGGGACTTGTTCTACAATGAGCAGTTCTTC. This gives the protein CASSRDLFYNEQFF.

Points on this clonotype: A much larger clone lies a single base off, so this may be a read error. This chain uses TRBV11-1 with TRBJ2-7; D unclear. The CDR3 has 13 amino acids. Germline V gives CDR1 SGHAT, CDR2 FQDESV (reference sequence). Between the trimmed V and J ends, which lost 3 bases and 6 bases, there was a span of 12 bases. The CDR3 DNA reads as TGTGCCAGCAGCTTGACCACTACCTTCGAGCAGTACTTC. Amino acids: CASSLTTTFEQYF.

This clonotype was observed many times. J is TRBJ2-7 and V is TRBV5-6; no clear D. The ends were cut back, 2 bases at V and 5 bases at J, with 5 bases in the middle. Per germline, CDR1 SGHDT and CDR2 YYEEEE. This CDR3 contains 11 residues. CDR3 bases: TGTGCCAGCAGCTTCGATGACGAGCAGTACTTC. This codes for CASSFDDEQYF. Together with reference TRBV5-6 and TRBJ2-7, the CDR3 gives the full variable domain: DAGVTQSPTHLIKTRGQQVTLRCSPKSGHDTVSWYQQALGQGPQFIFQYYEEEERQRGNFPDRFSGHQFPNYSSELNVNALLLGDSALYLCASSFDDEQYFGPGTRLTVT.

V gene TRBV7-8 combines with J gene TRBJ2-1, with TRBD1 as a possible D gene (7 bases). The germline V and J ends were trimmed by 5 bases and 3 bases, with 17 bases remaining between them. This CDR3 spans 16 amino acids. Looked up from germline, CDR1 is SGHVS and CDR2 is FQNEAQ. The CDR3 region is CASSHRGQGGYNEQFF. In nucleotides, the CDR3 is TGTGCCAGCAGCCATCGGGGGCAGGGGGGCTACAATGAGCAGTTCTTC.

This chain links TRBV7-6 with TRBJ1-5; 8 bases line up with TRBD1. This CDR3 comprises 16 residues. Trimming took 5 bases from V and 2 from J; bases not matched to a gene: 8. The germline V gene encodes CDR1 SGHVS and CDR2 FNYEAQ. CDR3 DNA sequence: TGTGCCAGCAGCAGAAGAGGACAGGGCGGCAATCAGCCCCAGCATTTT. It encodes CASSRRGQGGNQPQHF.

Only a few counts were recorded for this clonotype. In DNA form, the CDR3 reads TGTGCCAGCAGCCAAGTTACAGCGGGTTTGGAGCAGTTCTTC. Its protein is CASSQVTAGLEQFF. The V call is TRBV14, the J call TRBJ2-1, with D possibly being TRBD2 (6 bases). CDR3 length: 14 residues. V dropped 1 base and J dropped 10 bases, with 14 bases sitting between them. Germline assignment: CDR1 SGHDN and CDR2 FVKESK.

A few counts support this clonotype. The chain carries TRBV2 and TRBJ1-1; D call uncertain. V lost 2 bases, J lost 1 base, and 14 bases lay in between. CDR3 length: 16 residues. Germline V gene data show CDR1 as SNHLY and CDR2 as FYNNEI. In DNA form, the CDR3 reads TGTGCCAGCAGTGAAATGGGTCCCATCAAGAACACTGAAGCTTTCTTT. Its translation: CASSEMGPIKNTEAFF.

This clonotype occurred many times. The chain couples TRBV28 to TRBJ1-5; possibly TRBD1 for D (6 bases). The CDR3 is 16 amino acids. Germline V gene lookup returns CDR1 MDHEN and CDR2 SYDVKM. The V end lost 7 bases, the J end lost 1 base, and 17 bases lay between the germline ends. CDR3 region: CASMGMWGQSNQPQHF. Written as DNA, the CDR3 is TGTGCCAGCATGGGGATGTGGGGGCAAAGCAATCAGCCCCAGCATTTT.

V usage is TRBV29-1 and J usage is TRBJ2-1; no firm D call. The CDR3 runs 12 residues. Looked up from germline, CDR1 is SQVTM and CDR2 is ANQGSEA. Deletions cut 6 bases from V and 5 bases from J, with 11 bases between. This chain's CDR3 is CSVGPSHNEQFF. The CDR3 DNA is TGCAGCGTCGGACCATCCCACAATGAGCAGTTCTTC.

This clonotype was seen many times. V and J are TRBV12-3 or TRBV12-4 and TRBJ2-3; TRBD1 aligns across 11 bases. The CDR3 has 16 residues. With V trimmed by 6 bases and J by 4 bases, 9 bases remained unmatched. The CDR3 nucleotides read TGTGCCAGCAGAAATTTGGACAGGGGGCTGGCAGATACGCAGTATTTT. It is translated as CASRNLDRGLADTQYF.

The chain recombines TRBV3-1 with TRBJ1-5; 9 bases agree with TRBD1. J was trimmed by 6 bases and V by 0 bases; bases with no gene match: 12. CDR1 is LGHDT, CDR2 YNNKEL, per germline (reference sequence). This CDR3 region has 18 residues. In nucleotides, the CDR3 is TGTGCCAGCAGCCAAGATCCGGTCAACAGGGGGCTTGGTCAGCCCCAGCATTTT. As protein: CASSQDPVNRGLGQPQHF.

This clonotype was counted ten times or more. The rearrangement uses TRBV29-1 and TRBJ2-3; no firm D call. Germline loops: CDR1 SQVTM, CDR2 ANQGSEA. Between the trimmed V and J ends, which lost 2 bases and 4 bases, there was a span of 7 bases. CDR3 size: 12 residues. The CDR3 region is CSVEHPADTQYF. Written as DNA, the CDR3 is TGCAGCGTTGAACACCCGGCAGATACGCAGTATTTT.

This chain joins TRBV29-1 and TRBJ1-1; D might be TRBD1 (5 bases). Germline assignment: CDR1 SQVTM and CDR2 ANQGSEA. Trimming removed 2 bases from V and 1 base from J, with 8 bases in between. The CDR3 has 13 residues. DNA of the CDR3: TGCAGCGTTGAACCCCAGGGGAACACTGAAGCTTTCTTT. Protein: CSVEPQGNTEAFF.

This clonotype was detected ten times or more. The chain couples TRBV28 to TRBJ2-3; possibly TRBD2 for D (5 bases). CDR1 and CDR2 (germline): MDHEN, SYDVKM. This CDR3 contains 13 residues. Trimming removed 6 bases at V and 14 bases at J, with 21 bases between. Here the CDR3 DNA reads TGTGCCAGCAGGGGCAGTGCCTCTATACGGGGGTATTTT. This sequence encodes CASRGSASIRGYF.

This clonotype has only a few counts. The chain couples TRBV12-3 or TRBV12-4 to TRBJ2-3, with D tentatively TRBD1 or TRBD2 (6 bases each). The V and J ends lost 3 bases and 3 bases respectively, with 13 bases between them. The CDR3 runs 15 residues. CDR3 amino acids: CASSLLGGVTDTQYF. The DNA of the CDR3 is TGTGCCAGCAGTTTGTTGGGGGGCGTTACAGATACGCAGTATTTT.

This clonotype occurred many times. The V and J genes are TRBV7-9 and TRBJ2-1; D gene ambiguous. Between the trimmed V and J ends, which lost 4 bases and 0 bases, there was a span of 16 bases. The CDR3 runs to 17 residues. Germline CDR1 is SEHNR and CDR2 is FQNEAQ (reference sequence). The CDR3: CASSWKPVPSSYNEQFF. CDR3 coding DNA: TGTGCCAGCAGCTGGAAACCCGTTCCAAGCTCCTACAATGAGCAGTTCTTC.

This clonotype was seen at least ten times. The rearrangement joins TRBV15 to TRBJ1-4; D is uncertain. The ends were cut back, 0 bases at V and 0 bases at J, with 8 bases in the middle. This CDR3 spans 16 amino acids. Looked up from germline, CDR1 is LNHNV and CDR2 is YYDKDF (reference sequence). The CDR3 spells CATSRDLAATNEKLFF. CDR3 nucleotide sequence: TGTGCCACCAGCAGAGATCTGGCAGCAACTAATGAAAAACTGTTTTTT.

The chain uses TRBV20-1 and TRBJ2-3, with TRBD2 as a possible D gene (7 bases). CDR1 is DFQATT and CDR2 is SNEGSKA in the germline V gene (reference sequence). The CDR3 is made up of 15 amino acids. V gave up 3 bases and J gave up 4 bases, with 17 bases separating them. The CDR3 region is CSASRRGGGPDTQYF. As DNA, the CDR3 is TGCAGTGCTAGTCGTAGGGGGGGCGGCCCAGATACGCAGTATTTT.

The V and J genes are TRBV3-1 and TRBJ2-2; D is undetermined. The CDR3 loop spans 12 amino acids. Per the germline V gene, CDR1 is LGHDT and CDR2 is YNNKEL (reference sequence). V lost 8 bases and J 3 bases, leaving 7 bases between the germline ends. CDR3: CASSGDTGELFF. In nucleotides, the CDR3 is TGTGCCAGCTCCGGCGACACCGGGGAGCTGTTTTTT.

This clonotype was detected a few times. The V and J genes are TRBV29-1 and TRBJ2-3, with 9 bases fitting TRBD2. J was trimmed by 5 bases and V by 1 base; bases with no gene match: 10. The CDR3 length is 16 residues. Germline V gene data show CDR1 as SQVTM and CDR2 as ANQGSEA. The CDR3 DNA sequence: TGCAGCGTTGAAGGGGTTGCGCGGGGGGGCAAAGATACGCAGTATTTT. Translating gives CSVEGVARGGKDTQYF.